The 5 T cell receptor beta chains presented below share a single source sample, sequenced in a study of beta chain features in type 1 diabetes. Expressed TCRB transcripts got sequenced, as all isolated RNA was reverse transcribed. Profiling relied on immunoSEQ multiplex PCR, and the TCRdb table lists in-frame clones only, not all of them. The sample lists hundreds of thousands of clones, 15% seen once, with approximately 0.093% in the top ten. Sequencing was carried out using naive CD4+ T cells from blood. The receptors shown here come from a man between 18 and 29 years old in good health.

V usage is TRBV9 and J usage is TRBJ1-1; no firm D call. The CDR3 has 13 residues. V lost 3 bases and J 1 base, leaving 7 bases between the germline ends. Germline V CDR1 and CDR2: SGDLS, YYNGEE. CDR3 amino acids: CASSAKQNTEAFF. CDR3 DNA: TGTGCCAGCAGCGCCAAACAGAACACTGAAGCTTTCTTT.

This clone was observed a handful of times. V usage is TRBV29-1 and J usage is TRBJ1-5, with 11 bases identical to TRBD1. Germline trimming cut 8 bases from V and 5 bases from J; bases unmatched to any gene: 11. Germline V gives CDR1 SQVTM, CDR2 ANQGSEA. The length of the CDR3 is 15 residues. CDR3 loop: CSPPSGTGGYQPQHF. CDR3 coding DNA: TGCAGCCCTCCATCGGGGACAGGGGGGTATCAGCCCCAGCATTTT.

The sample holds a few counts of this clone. CDR3 protein: CASSFIAGQETQYF. The CDR3 DNA sequence: TGTGCCAGCAGCTTTATAGCGGGACAAGAGACCCAGTACTTC. The chain recombines TRBV7-9 with TRBJ2-5, with 8 bases that match TRBD2. The ends lost 3 bases at V and 2 bases at J; junction bases unmatched: 2. This CDR3 is built from 14 residues. Germline-derived CDR1 and CDR2 are SEHNR and FQNEAQ (reference sequence). The full variable domain, its missing parts supplied by reference TRBV7-9 and TRBJ2-5, is DTGVSQNPRHKITKRGQNVTFRCDPISEHNRLYWYRQTLGQGPEFLTYFQNEAQLEKSRLLSDRFSAERPKGSFSTLEIQRTEQGDSAMYLCASSFIAGQETQYFGPGTRLLVL.

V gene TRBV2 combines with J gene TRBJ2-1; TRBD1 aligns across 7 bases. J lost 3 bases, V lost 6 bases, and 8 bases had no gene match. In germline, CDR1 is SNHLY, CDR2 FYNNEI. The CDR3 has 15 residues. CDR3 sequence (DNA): TGTGCCAGCAGCGCACAGGGGTGGAGCTACAATGAGCAGTTCTTC. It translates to CASSAQGWSYNEQFF.

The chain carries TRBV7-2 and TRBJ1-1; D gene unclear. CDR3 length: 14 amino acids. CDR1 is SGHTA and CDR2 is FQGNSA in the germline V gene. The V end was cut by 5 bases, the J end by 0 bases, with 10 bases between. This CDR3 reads CASSPRRVNTEAFF. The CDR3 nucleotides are TGTGCCAGCAGCCCTCGGAGGGTGAACACTGAAGCTTTCTTT.